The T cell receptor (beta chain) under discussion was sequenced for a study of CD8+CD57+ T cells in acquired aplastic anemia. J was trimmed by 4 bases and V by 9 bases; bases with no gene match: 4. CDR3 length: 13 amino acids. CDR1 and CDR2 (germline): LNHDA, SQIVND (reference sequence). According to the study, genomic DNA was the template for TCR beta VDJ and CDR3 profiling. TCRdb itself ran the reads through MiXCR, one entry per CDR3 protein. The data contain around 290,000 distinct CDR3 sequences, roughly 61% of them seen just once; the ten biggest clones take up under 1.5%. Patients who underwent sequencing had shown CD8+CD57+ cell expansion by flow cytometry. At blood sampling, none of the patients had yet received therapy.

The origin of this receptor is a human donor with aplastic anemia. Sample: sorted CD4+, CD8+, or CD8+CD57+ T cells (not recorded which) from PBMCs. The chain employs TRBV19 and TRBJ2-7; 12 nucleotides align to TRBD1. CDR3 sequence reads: CASRDRGPYEQYF. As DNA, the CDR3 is TGTGCCAGCCGGGACAGGGGGCCTTACGAGCAGTACTTC. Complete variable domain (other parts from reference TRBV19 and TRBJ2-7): DGGITQSPKYLFRKEGQNVTLSCEQNLNHDAMYWYRQDPGQGLRLIYYSQIVNDFQKGDIAEGYSVSREKKESFPLTVTSAQKNPTAFYLCASRDRGPYEQYFGPGTRLTVT.